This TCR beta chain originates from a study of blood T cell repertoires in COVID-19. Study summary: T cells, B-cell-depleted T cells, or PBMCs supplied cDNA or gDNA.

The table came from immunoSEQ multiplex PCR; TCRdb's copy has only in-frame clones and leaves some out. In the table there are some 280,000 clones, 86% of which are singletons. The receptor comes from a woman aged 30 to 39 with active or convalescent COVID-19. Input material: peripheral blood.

This chain's CDR3 is CATSRDKGRENTEAFF. The DNA for the CDR3 is TGTGCCACCAGCAGAGATAAAGGGCGGGAGAACACTGAAGCTTTCTTT. J is TRBJ1-1 and V is TRBV15; D unclear. Germline V gene data show CDR1 as LNHNV and CDR2 as YYDKDF (reference sequence). The V and J ends lost 0 bases and 1 base respectively, with 12 bases between them. There are 16 residues in the CDR3. Using reference TRBV15 and TRBJ1-1 for the parts outside the CDR3, the full variable domain is DAMVIQNPRYQVTQFGKPVTLSCSQTLNHNVMYWYQQKSSQAPKLLFHYYDKDFNNEADTPDNFQSRRPNTSFCFLDIRSPGLGDTAMYLCATSRDKGRENTEAFFGQGTRLTVV.